These 16 T cell receptor beta chains were sequenced from one sample in a study of OX40 agonist ivuxolimab in advanced cancers. The assay was immunoSEQ multiplex PCR, and TCRdb's table has in-frame clones only and misses some. The sample lists about 64,000 clones; roughly nine tenths were seen once. The input for sequencing was CD4+ or CD8+ T cells sorted from blood, taken in a trial of the OX40 agonist ivuxolimab. The receptors were gathered from an adult with an advanced solid tumor such as melanoma, head and neck, liver or kidney cancer.

This chain connects TRBV2 to TRBJ1-5, with 7 nucleotides matching TRBD1. Trimming took 8 bases from V and 2 from J; bases not matched to a gene: 9. Looked up from germline, CDR1 is SNHLY and CDR2 is FYNNEI. This CDR3 has 15 amino acids. In DNA, the CDR3 is TGTGCCAGCGGCGCACAGACAGGGCGCAATCAGCCCCAGCATTTT. This sequence encodes CASGAQTGRNQPQHF. The complete variable domain, with remaining parts taken from reference TRBV2 and TRBJ1-5, reads EPEVTQTPSHQVTQMGQEVILRCVPISNHLYFYWYRQILGQKVEFLVSFYNNEISEKSEIFDDQFSVERPDGSNFTLKIRSTKLEDSAMYFCASGAQTGRNQPQHFGDGTRLSIL.

The chain has TRBV18 and TRBJ1-2, with TRBD1 matching 8 bases. Germline-derived CDR1 and CDR2 are KGHSH and LQKENI. The CDR3 covers 16 residues. The trim removed 2 bases at V and 4 bases at J, leaving 9 bases unmatched. CDR3 sequence reads: CASSPYSGQVSYGYTF. The CDR3 region has the DNA TGTGCCAGCTCACCATATTCGGGACAGGTGTCCTATGGCTACACCTTC.

The rearrangement joins TRBV18 to TRBJ2-1, with 11 positions matching TRBD1. Germline-derived CDR1 and CDR2 are KGHSH and LQKENI. Trimming removed 2 bases from V and 8 bases from J; junction bases left unmatched: 8. The CDR3 runs to 16 residues. The CDR3 bases are TGTGCCAGCTCACCAATGGACAGGGGGCCGTCGTATGAGCAGTTCTTC. Its protein product is CASSPMDRGPSYEQFF.

This clone has only a few counts. The chain employs TRBV2 and TRBJ1-3; 7 positions match TRBD1. This CDR3 is built from 15 residues. Trimming took 7 bases from V and 0 from J; bases not matched to a gene: 6. Looked up from germline, CDR1 is SNHLY and CDR2 is FYNNEI. CDR3 loop: CASKYGTASGNTIYF. The CDR3 coding sequence is TGTGCCAGCAAGTATGGGACAGCCTCTGGAAACACCATATATTTT.

The chain links TRBV19 to TRBJ2-5, with TRBD2 matching over 7 bases. This CDR3 has 13 amino acids. Trimming took 1 base from V and 4 from J; bases not matched to a gene: 0. CDR1 is LNHDA and CDR2 is SQIVND in the germline V gene (reference sequence). CDR3 loop: CASSIAGGETQYF. CDR3 bases: TGTGCCAGTAGTATAGCGGGAGGAGAGACCCAGTACTTC. Variable domain in full (rest from reference TRBV19 and TRBJ2-5): DGGITQSPKYLFRKEGQNVTLSCEQNLNHDAMYWYRQDPGQGLRLIYYSQIVNDFQKGDIAEGYSVSREKKESFPLTVTSAQKNPTAFYLCASSIAGGETQYFGPGTRLLVL.

This chain links TRBV18 with TRBJ2-3, with 8 bases matching TRBD1. The ends lost 4 bases at V and 2 bases at J; junction bases unmatched: 8. The germline V gene encodes CDR1 KGHSH and CDR2 LQKENI. CDR3 length: 16 amino acids. This chain's CDR3 is CASSLQGARLTDTQYF. CDR3 sequence (DNA): TGTGCCAGCTCACTTCAGGGGGCGCGTCTCACAGATACGCAGTATTTT.

This clone was observed once. The chain links TRBV6-1 to TRBJ2-7, with TRBD2 identical over 10 bases. Per germline, CDR1 MNHNS and CDR2 SASEGT. The J segment lost 4 bases and the V segment lost 4 bases, leaving 10 bases of the junction unmatched. This CDR3 contains 16 residues. CDR3 in DNA: TGTGCCAGCAGTGCCAGGCCCCTAGCGGGAGAGTACGAGCAGTACTTC. As protein: CASSARPLAGEYEQYF.

The V call is TRBV6-6, the J call TRBJ1-4; maybe TRBD1 (6 bases). There are 13 residues in the CDR3. Germline lookup yields CDR1 MNHNY and CDR2 SVGAGI (reference sequence). V lost 10 bases and J lost 8, with 17 bases in between. The CDR3 DNA reads as TGTGCCACCGCGGGACATGTAGACGAAAAACTGTTTTTT. Its translation: CATAGHVDEKLFF.

This rearrangement joins TRBV7-2 to TRBJ2-1, with TRBD2 matching 13 bases. CDR1 is SGHTA and CDR2 is FQGNSA in the germline V gene. The CDR3 is 15 residues long. V shed 1 base, J shed 6 bases, and the junction held 0 bases outside the gene matches. The CDR3 region has the DNA TGTGCCAGCAGCTTAGGGACTAGCGGGAGCAATGAGCAGTTCTTC. This sequence encodes CASSLGTSGSNEQFF.

This chain joins TRBV7-9 and TRBJ2-1, with 8 bases fitting TRBD1. The V gene's germline CDR1 is SEHNR and CDR2 FQNEAQ (reference sequence). Trimming took 5 bases from V and 6 from J; bases not matched to a gene: 9. The CDR3 is made up of 15 amino acids. CDR3 sequence (DNA): TGTGCCAGCAGCCGAACGACAGGGGACGGCAATGAGCAGTTCTTC. Its protein is CASSRTTGDGNEQFF. Full variable domain (rest looked up from reference TRBV7-9 and TRBJ2-1): DTGVSQNPRHKITKRGQNVTFRCDPISEHNRLYWYRQTLGQGPEFLTYFQNEAQLEKSRLLSDRFSAERPKGSFSTLEIQRTEQGDSAMYLCASSRTTGDGNEQFFGPGTRLTVL.

The chain employs TRBV19 and TRBJ1-1; perhaps TRBD1 as D (5 bases). The CDR3 contains 14 residues. Germline lookup yields CDR1 LNHDA and CDR2 SQIVND (reference sequence). V was trimmed by 4 bases and J by 0 bases, leaving 9 bases between them. As DNA, the CDR3 is TGTGCCAGTAGTAGGGGCTTCTTGAACACTGAAGCTTTCTTT. Translation gives CASSRGFLNTEAFF.

This clone has just a few counts. The chain carries TRBV29-1 and TRBJ1-1; D is unresolved. Germline V gene sequence: CDR1 SQVTM, CDR2 ANQGSEA. Trimming removed 4 bases at V and 1 base at J, with 13 bases between. The CDR3 sequence is 14 residues long. The CDR3 DNA sequence: TGCAGCGTTGGATATCCAGCTAAGAACACTGAAGCTTTCTTT. It encodes CSVGYPAKNTEAFF.

The rearrangement uses TRBV6-1 and TRBJ1-5; possible D gene TRBD1, 6 bases. The germline V and J ends were trimmed by 7 bases and 4 bases, with 14 bases remaining between them. The CDR3 runs 14 residues. In germline, CDR1 is MNHNS, CDR2 SASEGT. In DNA form, the CDR3 reads TGTGCCAGCAACCCCCAGGGGTGGAATCAGCCCCAGCATTTT. Protein product: CASNPQGWNQPQHF.

The chain joins TRBV7-2 to TRBJ2-3; the match to TRBD2 covers 9 bases. Trimming cost V 5 bases and J 0 bases; bases outside gene matches: 12. CDR1 is SGHTA and CDR2 is FQGNSA in the germline V gene. This CDR3 has 18 residues. The CDR3 region has the DNA TGTGCCAGCAGCCCCCTAGCGGGATCTCACCTTAGCACAGATACGCAGTATTTT. Protein: CASSPLAGSHLSTDTQYF.

J is TRBJ2-2 and V is TRBV27, with a weak D call TRBD1 (6 bases). The CDR3 runs 16 residues. CDR1 is MNHEY and CDR2 is SMNVEV in the germline V gene (reference sequence). The ends were cut back, 7 bases at V and 0 bases at J, with 15 bases in the middle. The CDR3 DNA reads TGTGCCAGCAAAGGGCAGGGGACCACGAACACCGGGGAGCTGTTTTTT. Its protein product is CASKGQGTTNTGELFF.

The V gene is TRBV15, the J gene TRBJ2-6; 7 nucleotides agree with TRBD2. CDR1 is LNHNV and CDR2 is YYDKDF in the germline V gene (reference sequence). The CDR3 extends over 16 amino acids. With V trimmed by 5 bases and J by 3 bases, 7 bases remained unmatched. DNA for the CDR3: TGTGCCACCAGCTTAGGACTAGTTCTTGGGGCCAACGTCCTGACTTTC. Translated, it gives CATSLGLVLGANVLTF. The entire variable domain, with the rest obtained from reference TRBV15 and TRBJ2-6, is as follows: DAMVIQNPRYQVTQFGKPVTLSCSQTLNHNVMYWYQQKSSQAPKLLFHYYDKDFNNEADTPDNFQSRRPNTSFCFLDIRSPGLGDTAMYLCATSLGLVLGANVLTFGAGSRLTVL.